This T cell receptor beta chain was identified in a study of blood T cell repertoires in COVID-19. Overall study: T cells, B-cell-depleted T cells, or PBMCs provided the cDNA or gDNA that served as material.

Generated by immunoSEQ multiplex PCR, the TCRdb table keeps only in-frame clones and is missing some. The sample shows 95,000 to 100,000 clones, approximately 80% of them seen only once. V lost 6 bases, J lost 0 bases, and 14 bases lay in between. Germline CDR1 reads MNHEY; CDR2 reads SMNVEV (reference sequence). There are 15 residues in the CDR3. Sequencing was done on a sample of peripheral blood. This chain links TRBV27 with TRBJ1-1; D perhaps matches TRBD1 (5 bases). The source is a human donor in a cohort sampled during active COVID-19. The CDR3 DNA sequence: TGTGCCAGCAGCCAGCAGGGTTCCATGAACACTGAAGCTTTCTTT. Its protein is CASSQQGSMNTEAFF.